The next 3 T cell receptor beta chains were all read from a single sample in a study of Tregs in tolerant kidney transplant recipients. Sequencing used immunoSEQ multiplex PCR; TCRdb keeps in-frame clones, though not all of them. Here the sample spans 90,000 to 120,000 clones, almost 90% being singletons. Sequencing was performed on CD4+ T cells from blood, taken before the transplant. Source of these receptors: a human donor who received a combined kidney and bone marrow transplant.

V gene TRBV5-1 combines with J gene TRBJ1-1; no firm D call. The CDR3 sequence is 11 residues long. CDR1 is SGHRS, CDR2 YFSETQ, per germline. Trimming removed 2 bases from V and 14 bases from J, with 13 bases in between. CDR3 coding DNA: TGCGCCAGCAGCTTCGGCGGGCGCCCGTTCTTT. Translating it yields CASSFGGRPFF. The whole variable domain, remainder taken from reference TRBV5-1 and TRBJ1-1, is KAGVTQTPRYLIKTRGQQVTLSCSPISGHRSVSWYQQTPGQGLQFLFEYFSETQRNKGNFPGRFSGRQFSNSRSEMNVSTLELGDSALYLCASSFGGRPFFGQGTRLTVV.

In this sample, this clone turned up a few times. The chain couples TRBV18 to TRBJ1-2; TRBD1 agrees at 8 bases. The ends lost 6 bases at V and 7 bases at J; junction bases unmatched: 10. CDR1 and CDR2 from the germline V gene are KGHSH and LQKENI. This CDR3 has 14 amino acids. CDR3 protein: CASSTGQGGTGYTF. CDR3 nucleotides: TGTGCCAGCTCCACCGGACAGGGAGGGACTGGCTACACCTTC.

The chain recombines TRBV4-3 with TRBJ2-3, with 7 positions matching TRBD2. V shed 0 bases, J shed 6 bases, and the junction held 12 bases outside the gene matches. The CDR3 sequence is 17 residues long. Germline values: CDR1 LGHNA, CDR2 YSLEER. The CDR3 DNA follows: TGCGCCAGCAGCCAAGAGAGTTCGGGCCCCGGGGGGGATACGCAGTATTTT. This sequence encodes CASSQESSGPGGDTQYF.